This T cell receptor (beta chain) was retrieved from a study of blood T cell repertoires in COVID-19. As originally analysed: Reference gene primer amplification in the assay estimated nucleated cell counts. Produced via immunoSEQ multiplex PCR; TCRdb's table is partial and in-frame only. V and J calls and clone size come straight from that table; D and trimming were deduced from the DNA. The sample records about 68,000 clones, approximately 79% being singletons. J lost 8 bases, V lost 5 bases, and 8 bases had no gene match. Germline V gene sequence: CDR1 PRHDT, CDR2 FYEKMQ (reference sequence). The CDR3 totals 13 residues.

The TCR was taken from a woman aged 60-70 years with acute or convalescent COVID-19. This chain links TRBV13 with TRBJ1-1; 7 bases fit TRBD1. The sequencing input was peripheral blood. The CDR3 sequence: CASSHWRGQEAFF. For the CDR3, the DNA is TGTGCCAGCAGCCACTGGAGGGGACAGGAAGCTTTCTTT.